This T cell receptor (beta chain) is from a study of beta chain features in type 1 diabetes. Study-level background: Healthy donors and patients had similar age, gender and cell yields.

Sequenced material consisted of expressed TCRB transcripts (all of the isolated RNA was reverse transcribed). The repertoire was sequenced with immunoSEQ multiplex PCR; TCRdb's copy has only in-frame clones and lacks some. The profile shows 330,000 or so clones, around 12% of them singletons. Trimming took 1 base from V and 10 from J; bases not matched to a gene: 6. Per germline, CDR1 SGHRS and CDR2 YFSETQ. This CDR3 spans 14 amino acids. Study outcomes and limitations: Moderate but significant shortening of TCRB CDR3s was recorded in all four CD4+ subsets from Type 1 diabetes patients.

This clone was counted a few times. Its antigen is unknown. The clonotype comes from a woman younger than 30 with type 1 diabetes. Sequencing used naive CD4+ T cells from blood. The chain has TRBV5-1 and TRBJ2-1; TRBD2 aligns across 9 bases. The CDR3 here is CASSLPGLAREQFF. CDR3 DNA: TGCGCCAGCAGCTTGCCGGGACTAGCAAGGGAGCAGTTCTTC. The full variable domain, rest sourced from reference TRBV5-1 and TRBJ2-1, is KAGVTQTPRYLIKTRGQQVTLSCSPISGHRSVSWYQQTPGQGLQFLFEYFSETQRNKGNFPGRFSGRQFSNSRSEMNVSTLELGDSALYLCASSLPGLAREQFFGPGTRLTVL.